This T cell receptor beta chain was sequenced during a study of blood T cell repertoires in COVID-19. Study-level information: COVID-19 samples, acute and convalescent, were from the United States, Italy and Spain. Sample material is recorded as cDNA or gDNA derived from T cells, B-cell-depleted T cells, or PBMCs.

CDR1 and CDR2 (germline): GTSNPN, SVGIG (reference sequence). The CDR3 length is 12 residues. Trimming stripped 3 bases from V and 2 bases from J, with 7 bases between. Authors' methods: Using reference gene primer amplification, nucleated cell counts were estimated. The repertoire was sequenced with immunoSEQ multiplex PCR; TCRdb's copy has only in-frame clones and lacks some. V, J and clone size are those of that table, while D and trimming were read from the DNA. The sample consists of 30,000 to 40,000 clones, around 93% of them appearing once. This clone has just one count. The source material was peripheral blood. The TCR comes from a woman aged 30 to 39 in a cohort sampled during active COVID-19. J is TRBJ2-5 and V is TRBV30; D is unresolved. CDR3 nucleotides: TGTGCCTGGAGGCCAGTGCAAGAGACCCAGTACTTC. Translated, it gives CAWRPVQETQYF.